This TCR beta chain derives from a study of read filtering for tumor transcriptome and immune sequencing. Molecular barcoded adaptors covering alpha/delta and beta/gamma chains were used on approximately 400 ng RNA. TCRdb called the reads again in MiXCR, with one record for every CDR3 protein. The profile shows about 130,000 distinct CDR3 sequences, approximately 13% of them singletons. This clonotype was recorded once. The target antigen is unknown. Broader study findings: Without single-read clonotypes, shared clonotype proportions correlated more between IR-seq and RNA-seq. Roughly 82% of IR-seq clonotypes had a single read, yet these held around 3.3% of reads. The sorted CD138-negative fraction was a mixed bone marrow immune population, not purified T cells.

Germline CDR1 is SGHRS and CDR2 is YFSETQ. Trimming took 0 bases from V and 5 from J, leaving 14 bases between them. CDR3 length: 15 residues. The V call is TRBV5-1, the J call TRBJ1-2; D not certain. The sequenced sample consisted of a population of CD138-negative cells sorted from bone marrow. The TCR sequence derives from a donor older than 35 with multiple myeloma. The CDR3 here is CASSLGVLEAYGYTF. The CDR3 nucleotides read TGCGCCAGCAGCTTGGGGGTCCTTGAAGCGTATGGCTACACCTTC.